Shown below are 17 T cell receptor beta chains from a single sample sequenced in a study of blood T cell repertoires in COVID-19 (dated by TCRdb to about 2020). Receptor amplification or capture employed the immunoSEQ multiplex PCR assay. The table comes from immuneACCESS by way of TCRdb, which keeps in-frame sequences with V and J called. Part of the clones is missing from these tables; in studies checked, under half for an unresolved V gene and the rest for unknown reasons. This sample is represented by roughly 330,000 clones; nearly 90% of them were singletons. Under 6% of the sample is in the top ten clones. The sequenced sample was PBMCs or T cells enriched from blood (not recorded which). These receptors were collected from a woman under 40 who had recovered from COVID-19.

This chain links TRBV11-3 with TRBJ2-2; D is unclear. This CDR3 has 15 residues. The germline V and J ends were trimmed by 5 bases and 8 bases, with 18 bases remaining between them. Germline V gene lookup returns CDR1 SGHNT and CDR2 YENEEA. The chain's CDR3 is CASSPVGQSGGELFF. CDR3 DNA: TGTGCCAGCAGCCCCGTTGGGCAGTCTGGAGGGGAGCTGTTTTTT.

V usage is TRBV7-9 and J usage is TRBJ2-2; possible D gene TRBD2, 6 bases. The CDR3 totals 14 residues. V shed 3 bases and J shed 5 bases, with 10 bases lying between them. Germline V gene sequence: CDR1 SEHNR, CDR2 FQNEAQ (reference sequence). CDR3 bases: TGTGCCAGCAGCTTCGGGGCGGGGACCGGGGAGCTGTTTTTT. Amino acids: CASSFGAGTGELFF.

This clone was seen just once. The rearrangement links TRBV29-1 to TRBJ2-1; the D gene is possibly TRBD2 (5 bases). Trimming left V 4 bases short and J 4 bases short, with 8 bases between. In germline, CDR1 is SQVTM, CDR2 ANQGSEA. The CDR3 extends over 12 amino acids. The CDR3 spells CSVVLAYNEQFF. As DNA, the CDR3 is TGCAGCGTTGTTTTAGCGTACAATGAGCAGTTCTTC.

CDR3 sequence: CATSPQGNSPLHF. CDR3 nucleotides: TGTGCCACCAGCCCCCAGGGGAATTCACCCCTCCACTTT. The J gene is TRBJ1-6, the V gene TRBV15, with TRBD1 as a possible D gene (6 bases). V gave up 5 bases and J gave up 7 bases, with 9 bases separating them. Per the germline V gene, CDR1 is LNHNV and CDR2 is YYDKDF (reference sequence). This CDR3 spans 13 amino acids.

This chain connects TRBV2 to TRBJ1-1; tentative D call: TRBD1 (5 bases). CDR1 and CDR2 (germline): SNHLY, FYNNEI. Deletions cut 6 bases from V and 1 base from J, with 15 bases between. This CDR3 spans 15 amino acids. CDR3 sequence reads: CASRAGLRGNTEAFF. In DNA form, the CDR3 reads TGTGCCAGCAGGGCCGGTCTTAGGGGGAACACTGAAGCTTTCTTT. The whole variable domain, filled in from reference TRBV2 and TRBJ1-1, reads EPEVTQTPSHQVTQMGQEVILRCVPISNHLYFYWYRQILGQKVEFLVSFYNNEISEKSEIFDDQFSVERPDGSNFTLKIRSTKLEDSAMYFCASRAGLRGNTEAFFGQGTRLTVV.

The V gene is TRBV30, the J gene TRBJ2-2; D remains unclear. Trimming removed 0 bases from V and 0 bases from J, with 14 bases in between. CDR3 length equals 17 residues. Germline loops: CDR1 GTSNPN, CDR2 SVGIG (reference sequence). The chain's CDR3 is CAWSVPPGRPNTGELFF. The CDR3 nucleotides are TGTGCCTGGAGTGTACCCCCCGGCAGGCCGAACACCGGGGAGCTGTTTTTT.

The J gene is TRBJ2-5, the V gene TRBV5-5; 8 bases are a match to TRBD1. CDR1 and CDR2 from the germline V gene are SGHKS and YYEKEE (reference sequence). Trimming at V came to 8 bases and at J to 1 base, leaving 4 bases not matched to a gene. The CDR3 loop spans 13 amino acids. The CDR3 DNA reads TGTGCCAGTAAGACAGGGGTCCAAGAGACCCAGTACTTC. Translation: CASKTGVQETQYF.

The chain uses TRBV29-1 and TRBJ1-1; D remains unclear. The CDR3 contains 11 residues. Germline-derived CDR1 and CDR2 are SQVTM and ANQGSEA. The germline V and J ends were trimmed by 7 bases and 4 bases, with 10 bases remaining between them. The chain's CDR3 is CSAFHSTEAFF. CDR3 nucleotide sequence: TGCAGCGCCTTCCACAGCACTGAAGCTTTCTTT.

The gene calls are TRBV27 and TRBJ1-5; D remains unclear. Per the germline V gene, CDR1 is MNHEY and CDR2 is SMNVEV (reference sequence). The V end lost 5 bases, the J end lost 5 bases, and 7 bases lay between the germline ends. The CDR3 runs to 12 residues. DNA for the CDR3: TGTGCCAGCAGTACTATGGATCAGCCCCAGCATTTT. It is translated as CASSTMDQPQHF.

The V call is TRBV5-4, the J call TRBJ1-6, with D perhaps matching TRBD1 (5 bases). V was pared by 6 bases and J by 6 bases, with 19 bases between. Germline CDR1 reads SGHNT; CDR2 reads YYREEE (reference sequence). This CDR3 region has 16 residues. CDR3 nucleotides: TGTGCCAGCAAACTAATTGCCGGGGGGACTAATTCACCCCTCCACTTT. This gives the protein CASKLIAGGTNSPLHF.

This chain joins TRBV18 and TRBJ1-1, with D unresolved. With 0 bases removed from V and 2 bases from J, the gap between germline ends came to 7 bases. The CDR3 contains 14 residues. Germline CDR1 and CDR2: KGHSH and LQKENI. DNA for the CDR3: TGTGCCAGCTCACCACCAAACCTAAACACTGAAGCTTTCTTT. This codes for CASSPPNLNTEAFF.

The chain employs TRBV3-1 (or the pseudogene TRBV3-2) and TRBJ2-4, with a weak D call TRBD2 (7 bases). The CDR3 is 13 residues long. The V and J ends lost 3 bases and 9 bases respectively, with 12 bases between them. Per germline, CDR1 LGHDT and CDR2 YNNKEL (reference sequence). CDR3 sequence: CASSQSGGAIQYF. The CDR3 bases are TGTGCCAGCAGCCAGTCTGGGGGGGCCATTCAGTACTTC.

The V gene is TRBV11-1, the J gene TRBJ2-2, with D possibly matching TRBD1 (6 bases). Trimming stripped 2 bases from V and 6 bases from J, with 13 bases between. Per the germline V gene, CDR1 is SGHAT and CDR2 is FQDESV (reference sequence). This CDR3 contains 15 residues. The CDR3: CASSLFLGGAGELFF. Written as DNA, the CDR3 is TGTGCCAGCAGCTTATTCTTAGGGGGTGCCGGGGAGCTGTTTTTT.

The CDR3 here is CASSPRQDPYEQYF. In nucleotides, the CDR3 is TGTGCCAGCTCACCCAGACAGGACCCCTACGAGCAGTACTTC. The rearrangement links TRBV18 to TRBJ2-7; possible D gene TRBD1, 6 bases. Germline CDR1 KGHSH, CDR2 LQKENI. There are 14 residues in the CDR3. Trimming removed 3 bases at V and 2 bases at J, with 11 bases between.

The genes are TRBV28 and TRBJ1-6; 7 bases agree with TRBD1. V was pared by 5 bases and J by 9 bases, with 13 bases of the junction left unmatched. The CDR3 has 16 residues. The germline V gene encodes CDR1 MDHEN and CDR2 SYDVKM. CDR3 region: CASSPPSGTASSPLHF. The DNA of the CDR3 is TGTGCCAGCAGTCCACCCTCCGGGACAGCCAGTTCACCCCTCCACTTT.

This chain links TRBV10-3 with TRBJ1-3; 7 bases agree with TRBD1. This CDR3 region has 16 residues. Trimming took 2 bases from V and 0 from J; bases not matched to a gene: 4. The germline V gene has CDR1 ENHRY and CDR2 SYGVKD. The CDR3 coding sequence is TGTGCCATCAGTGAGGTAACAGGGGTCTCTGGAAACACCATATATTTT. Amino acids: CAISEVTGVSGNTIYF.

This sequence joins TRBV2 and TRBJ2-1, with TRBD2 matching over 8 bases. The CDR3 is 14 residues long. Germline V gene sequence: CDR1 SNHLY, CDR2 FYNNEI. V lost 7 bases to trimming and J lost 3 bases; unmatched junction nucleotides: 5. The chain's CDR3 is CASKVTSGYNEQFF. CDR3 DNA sequence: TGTGCCAGCAAGGTTACTAGCGGCTACAATGAGCAGTTCTTC.